These 15 T cell receptor beta chains originate from one sample sequenced in a study of shared clonotypes between healthy human individuals. Naive CD8 cells comprised CD45RO-negative, CCR7-positively selected cells, excluding terminally differentiated effector memory CD45RA+ cells. Profiled with immunoSEQ multiplex PCR; TCRdb holds only in-frame clones, not every one. The sample shows about 2.2 million clones, roughly 95% of them seen only once. Sequenced: naive CD8+ T cells from PBMCs. Receptors originate from a man between 18 and 29 years old in good health. Some clones in this sample may be carry-over from other donors' samples.

The V gene is TRBV7-2, the J gene TRBJ2-7, with D possibly TRBD2 on 8 matching bases. The CDR3 consists of 15 residues. Trimming took off 2 bases at V and 5 bases at J, with 16 bases between the two ends. Per germline, CDR1 SGHTA and CDR2 FQGNSA. For the CDR3, the DNA is TGTGCCAGCAGCTTATTCACGGGAGGGGGCCACGAGCAGTACTTC. Encoded protein: CASSLFTGGGHEQYF.

The chain uses TRBV7-9 and TRBJ2-7; D not resolved. The CDR3 extends over 12 amino acids. The germline V gene encodes CDR1 SEHNR and CDR2 FQNEAQ (reference sequence). V lost 5 bases and J 6 bases, leaving 11 bases between the germline ends. The CDR3: CASSPNLVEQYF. The CDR3 nucleotides are TGTGCCAGCAGCCCTAATCTGGTCGAGCAGTACTTC.

This rearrangement joins TRBV13 to TRBJ1-4; tentative D call: TRBD1 (6 bases). CDR1 and CDR2 (germline): PRHDT, FYEKMQ (reference sequence). The V gene lost 6 bases and the J gene lost 5 bases, with 13 bases spanning the gap. The CDR3 spans 14 residues. This chain's CDR3 is CASRNGGQNEKLFF. CDR3 coding DNA: TGTGCCAGCAGGAACGGGGGGCAGAATGAAAAACTGTTTTTT.

Worth noting for this clone: The same CDR3 also results from other DNA sequences found in this sample. J is TRBJ2-2 and V is TRBV7-6; D not resolved. The CDR3 has 13 residues. V was trimmed by 1 base and J by 7 bases, leaving 7 bases between them. Germline values: CDR1 SGHVS, CDR2 FNYEAQ. The DNA for the CDR3 is TGTGCCAGCAGCTTAGGGGGTGGCGGGGAGCTGTTTTTT. This sequence encodes CASSLGGGGELFF.

This clone was picked up one time. CDR3 loop: CASSLAVMLAGGTHYEQYF. The CDR3 coding sequence is TGCGCCAGCAGCTTGGCCGTGATGCTAGCGGGAGGGACGCACTACGAGCAGTACTTC. V and J are TRBV5-1 and TRBJ2-7, with TRBD2 matching over 12 bases. There are 19 residues in the CDR3. Germline trimming cut 0 bases from V and 3 bases from J; bases unmatched to any gene: 13. Germline V gene sequence: CDR1 SGHRS, CDR2 YFSETQ.

This clone was seen once. The chain couples TRBV5-6 to TRBJ1-2; tentatively, D is TRBD1 (6 bases). The ends were cut back, 3 bases at V and 5 bases at J, with 17 bases in the middle. Germline-derived CDR1 and CDR2 are SGHDT and YYEEEE. The CDR3 sequence is 15 residues long. Here the CDR3 reads CASSSRDTWLYGYTF. The CDR3 nucleotides read TGTGCCAGCAGCTCCCGGGACACCTGGTTGTATGGCTACACCTTC.

This chain joins TRBV28 and TRBJ2-5; D gene unclear. CDR3 length: 14 amino acids. Germline V lookup: CDR1 MDHEN, CDR2 SYDVKM. V dropped 3 bases and J dropped 5 bases, with 13 bases sitting between them. The CDR3 spells CASSFHSERETQYF. The DNA of the CDR3 is TGTGCCAGCAGTTTCCACTCGGAGAGGGAGACCCAGTACTTC.

The chain carries TRBV7-9 and TRBJ2-7; tentatively, D is TRBD2 (5 bases). Germline V gene sequence: CDR1 SEHNR, CDR2 FQNEAQ (reference sequence). This CDR3 comprises 16 residues. V was cut by 5 bases and J by 0 bases, with 17 bases left in between. CDR3 loop: CASSDTSPPRSYEQYF. The CDR3, as DNA: TGTGCCAGCAGCGACACTAGTCCCCCCCGCTCCTACGAGCAGTACTTC.

This clone has just one count. The chain links TRBV4-2 to TRBJ2-7; unclear D gene. V lost 1 base and J lost 3, with 10 bases in between. Germline loops: CDR1 LGHNA, CDR2 YNFKEQ. The CDR3 runs to 14 residues. For the CDR3, the DNA is TGTGCCAGCAGCCAAGGTAATAGTTACTACGAGCAGTACTTC. Translation gives CASSQGNSYYEQYF.

The chain carries TRBV28 and TRBJ2-3; D is uncertain. Germline V CDR1 and CDR2: MDHEN, SYDVKM. The CDR3 covers 13 residues. V dropped 5 bases and J dropped 1 base, with 7 bases sitting between them. CDR3 nucleotides: TGTGCCAGCAGTCCCGCGGGCACAGATACGCAGTATTTT. Translating gives CASSPAGTDTQYF.

This clone showed up just once. V and J are TRBV9 and TRBJ1-4, with D uncertain. Germline V lookup: CDR1 SGDLS, CDR2 YYNGEE. The CDR3 sequence is 17 residues long. The V end was cut by 4 bases, the J end by 5 bases, with 21 bases between. Written as DNA, the CDR3 is TGTGCCAGCAGCCCTGAAGGAGGGCGTAGCCCGAATGAAAAACTGTTTTTT. Translating it yields CASSPEGGRSPNEKLFF.

The chain carries TRBV6-5 and TRBJ2-3, with D unresolved. Per germline, CDR1 MNHEY and CDR2 SVGAGI. V was trimmed by 6 bases and J by 0 bases, leaving 10 bases between them. This CDR3 comprises 14 residues. The CDR3: CASSTTLSTDTQYF. CDR3 sequence (DNA): TGTGCCAGCAGCACTACCCTTAGCACAGATACGCAGTATTTT.

The chain combines TRBV9 with TRBJ2-2; either TRBD1 or TRBD2 may supply D (5 bases each). This CDR3 contains 13 residues. Germline V gene sequence: CDR1 SGDLS, CDR2 YYNGEE. Between the trimmed V and J ends, which lost 3 bases and 6 bases, there was a span of 9 bases. The CDR3 protein is CASSAGRAGELFF. The CDR3 coding sequence is TGTGCCAGCAGCGCGGGGCGCGCCGGGGAGCTGTTTTTT.

The rearrangement uses TRBV7-8 and TRBJ2-2, with a weak D call TRBD2 (5 bases). The V and J ends lost 4 bases and 5 bases respectively, with 17 bases between them. The CDR3 totals 16 residues. Per germline, CDR1 SGHVS and CDR2 FQNEAQ. CDR3 DNA sequence: TGTGCCAGCAGCTCGCGGAGGACCCCCCAGACCGGGGAGCTGTTTTTT. Amino acids: CASSSRRTPQTGELFF.

This chain uses TRBV10-3 with TRBJ1-5; the D is unclear. The CDR3 length is 14 residues. Germline values: CDR1 ENHRY, CDR2 SYGVKD. Trimming stripped 2 bases from V and 3 bases from J, with 8 bases between. CDR3 amino acids: CAISENSFNQPQHF. CDR3 nucleotides: TGTGCCATCAGTGAGAACAGCTTCAATCAGCCCCAGCATTTT.